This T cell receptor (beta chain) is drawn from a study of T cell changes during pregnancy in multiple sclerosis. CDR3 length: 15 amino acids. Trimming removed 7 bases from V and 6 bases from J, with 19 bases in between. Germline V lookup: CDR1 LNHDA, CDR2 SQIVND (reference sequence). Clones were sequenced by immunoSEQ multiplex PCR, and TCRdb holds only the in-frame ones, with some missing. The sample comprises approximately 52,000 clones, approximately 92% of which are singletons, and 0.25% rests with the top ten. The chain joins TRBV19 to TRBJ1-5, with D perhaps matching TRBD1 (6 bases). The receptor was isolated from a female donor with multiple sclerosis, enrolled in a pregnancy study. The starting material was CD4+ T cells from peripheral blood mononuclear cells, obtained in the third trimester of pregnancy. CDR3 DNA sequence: TGTGCCAGTAACCCCCCCAGGGGCCGACTTCAGCCCCAGCATTTT. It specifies CASNPPRGRLQPQHF. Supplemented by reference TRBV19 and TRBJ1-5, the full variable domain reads DGGITQSPKYLFRKEGQNVTLSCEQNLNHDAMYWYRQDPGQGLRLIYYSQIVNDFQKGDIAEGYSVSREKKESFPLTVTSAQKNPTAFYLCASNPPRGRLQPQHFGDGTRLSIL.